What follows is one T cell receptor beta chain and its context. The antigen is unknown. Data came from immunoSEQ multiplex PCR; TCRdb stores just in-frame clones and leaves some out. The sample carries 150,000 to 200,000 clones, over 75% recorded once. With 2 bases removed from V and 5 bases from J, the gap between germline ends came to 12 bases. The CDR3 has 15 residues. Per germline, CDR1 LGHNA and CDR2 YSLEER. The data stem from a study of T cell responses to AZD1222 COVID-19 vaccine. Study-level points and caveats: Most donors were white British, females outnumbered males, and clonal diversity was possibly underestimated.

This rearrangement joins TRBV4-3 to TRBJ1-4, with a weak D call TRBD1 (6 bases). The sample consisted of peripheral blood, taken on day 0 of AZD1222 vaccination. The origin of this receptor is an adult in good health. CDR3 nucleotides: TGCGCCAGCAGCCAAACACAGGGAAAAAATGAAAAACTGTTTTTT. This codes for CASSQTQGKNEKLFF.